The TCR beta chain described here comes from a study of blood T cell repertoires in COVID-19. For the study at large: Acute-phase and convalescent COVID-19 samples originated in the United States, Italy and Spain. Nucleic acid was either cDNA or gDNA, and it came from T cells, B-cell-depleted T cells, or PBMCs.

There are 17 residues in the CDR3. The germline gives CDR1 SGHDT, CDR2 YYEEEE. The V segment lost 4 bases and the J segment 2 bases; nucleotides outside the gene matches: 13. Patients from Seattle were sampled longitudinally, starting during active infection. Methods used by the authors: Amplification of reference gene primers provided the estimated nucleated cell counts. Profiled with immunoSEQ multiplex PCR; TCRdb holds only in-frame clones, not every one. V and J calls and clone size are as listed in that table; D and trimming were resolved from the DNA. The sample includes 150,000 to 200,000 clones, approximately 80% of them seen just once.

The clonotype was recovered from a middle-aged woman with COVID-19, enrolled during active disease. The chain employs TRBV5-6 and TRBJ1-1; TRBD1 matches at 8 bases. Sequenced: peripheral blood. CDR3 DNA sequence: TGTGCCAGCAGCCCTTTCGGACAGGGCATGTTAAACACTGAAGCTTTCTTT. Amino acid sequence: CASSPFGQGMLNTEAFF.